This paragraph reports one T cell receptor (beta chain). In the source study's methods: Using reference gene primer amplification, nucleated cell counts were estimated. Measured with immunoSEQ multiplex PCR; TCRdb has only the in-frame clones, and not every one. That table supplies the V and J calls and clone size; D and trimming were determined from the DNA. The data hold some 14,000 clones, with about 80% observed a single time. The data are from a study of blood T cell repertoires in COVID-19. Study information: Samples came from the United States, Italy and Spain, spanning acute and convalescent COVID-19. PBMCs, B-cell-depleted T cells, or T cells provided the cDNA or gDNA that made up the material.

Trimming took 0 bases from V and 7 from J; bases not matched to a gene: 10. This CDR3 has 18 amino acids. Germline-derived CDR1 and CDR2 are LGHNT and FRNRAP. The sample consisted of peripheral blood. This receptor was taken from a woman aged 80 or older with acute or convalescent COVID-19. The rearrangement links TRBV12-5 to TRBJ2-1; TRBD2 matches at 12 bases. The chain's CDR3 is CASGLVRLAGGQENEQFF. For the CDR3, the DNA is TGTGCTAGTGGTTTGGTACGTCTAGCGGGGGGGCAAGAAAATGAGCAGTTCTTC.